The 10 T cell receptor beta chains below come from one sample, sequenced in a study of identifying expanded T cells in peripheral blood. Sequencing used immunoSEQ multiplex PCR; TCRdb keeps in-frame clones, though not all of them. This sample has tens of thousands of clones, with 84% found just once. Specimen: blood. These receptors came from a person aged 18 to 75 in good health.

This chain uses TRBV28 with TRBJ1-5, with D possibly matching TRBD1 (6 bases). This CDR3 has 15 residues. Germline V gene lookup returns CDR1 MDHEN and CDR2 SYDVKM. V was trimmed by 6 bases and J by 7 bases, leaving 19 bases between them. Here the CDR3 DNA reads TGTGCCAGCAGACCGTGGACAGAATCACGGCAGCCCCAGCATTTT. Translated, it gives CASRPWTESRQPQHF.

This sequence joins TRBV4-1 and TRBJ2-2, with D perhaps given as TRBD1 or TRBD2 (5 bases each). Germline V CDR1 and CDR2: MGHRA, YSYEKL. V lost 8 bases and J lost 1, with 8 bases in between. The CDR3 has 13 residues. This chain's CDR3 is CASRDQNTGELFF. CDR3 nucleotide sequence: TGCGCCAGCCGGGACCAGAACACCGGGGAGCTGTTTTTT.

This chain connects TRBV19 to TRBJ1-2, with D hard to call. The CDR3 is made up of 11 amino acids. Looked up from germline, CDR1 is LNHDA and CDR2 is SQIVND (reference sequence). The V end was cut by 8 bases, the J end by 2 bases, with 6 bases between. CDR3 protein: CASRTNYGYTF. In DNA, the CDR3 is TGTGCCAGTCGTACGAACTATGGCTACACCTTC.

J is TRBJ2-1 and V is TRBV19; possibly TRBD2 for D (6 bases). Germline V CDR1 and CDR2: LNHDA, SQIVND (reference sequence). The CDR3 is 13 residues long. V was clipped by 3 bases and J by 6 bases, with 9 bases between them. CDR3 amino acids: CASSMAGFNEQFF. The CDR3 DNA reads TGTGCCAGTAGTATGGCGGGGTTCAATGAGCAGTTCTTC.

The chain links TRBV7-9 to TRBJ1-2; D gene ambiguous. Trimming left V 4 bases short and J 5 bases short, with 11 bases between. This CDR3 contains 13 residues. Per germline, CDR1 SEHNR and CDR2 FQNEAQ (reference sequence). This chain's CDR3 is CASSSGQFYGYTF. The CDR3 coding sequence is TGTGCCAGCAGCTCCGGCCAGTTTTATGGCTACACCTTC.

The rearrangement links TRBV2 to TRBJ2-3, with D perhaps TRBD1 (5 bases). The CDR3 spans 14 residues. Germline V gives CDR1 SNHLY, CDR2 FYNNEI. Between the trimmed V and J ends, which lost 3 bases and 2 bases, there was a span of 9 bases. The DNA of the CDR3 is TGTGCCAGCAGTGAGGACATAAACACAGATACGCAGTATTTT. It translates to CASSEDINTDTQYF.

The J gene is TRBJ2-3, the V gene TRBV27, with no clear D. The CDR3 runs 15 residues. Per the germline V gene, CDR1 is MNHEY and CDR2 is SMNVEV (reference sequence). Trimming stripped 3 bases from V and 0 bases from J, with 10 bases between. CDR3 residues: CASSLGYTSTDTQYF. As DNA, the CDR3 is TGTGCCAGCAGTTTGGGTTACACTAGCACAGATACGCAGTATTTT.

The chain couples TRBV19 to TRBJ2-3; possibly TRBD1 for D (5 bases). The CDR3 contains 13 residues. V was shortened by 3 bases and J by 6 bases, with 10 bases between the two germline ends. Germline values: CDR1 LNHDA, CDR2 SQIVND (reference sequence). The CDR3 DNA reads TGTGCCAGTAGTATGGGGCAGGAGGATACGCAGTATTTT. Amino acids: CASSMGQEDTQYF.

CDR3 protein: CASSYSMGREQYF. The CDR3 nucleotides are TGTGCCAGCAGTTACTCGATGGGACGCGAGCAGTACTTC. The chain has TRBV6-5 and TRBJ2-7; D may correspond to TRBD1 or TRBD2 (5 bases each). Trimming took off 0 bases at V and 6 bases at J, with 9 bases between the two ends. The CDR3 runs to 13 residues. From germline, CDR1 is MNHEY and CDR2 SVGAGI.

The genes are TRBV4-1 and TRBJ2-7; D is unresolved. The ends were cut back, 3 bases at V and 6 bases at J, with 6 bases in the middle. CDR1 is MGHRA, CDR2 YSYEKL, per germline. This CDR3 comprises 11 residues. CDR3 loop: CASSHDFEQYF. The CDR3 nucleotides are TGCGCCAGCAGCCATGATTTCGAGCAGTACTTC.